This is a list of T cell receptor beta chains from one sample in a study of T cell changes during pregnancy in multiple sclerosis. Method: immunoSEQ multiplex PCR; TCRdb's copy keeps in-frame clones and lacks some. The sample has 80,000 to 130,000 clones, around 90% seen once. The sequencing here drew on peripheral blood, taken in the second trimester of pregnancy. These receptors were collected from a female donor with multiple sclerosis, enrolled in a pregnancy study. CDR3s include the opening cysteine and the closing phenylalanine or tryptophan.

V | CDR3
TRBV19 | CASSIDLVQPQHF
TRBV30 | CAFSKFPTISTGKAFF
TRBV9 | CASSASGGSYEQYF
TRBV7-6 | CASSHPAGTGTIDPTNEKLFF
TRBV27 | CASSSWTGDSGNTIYF
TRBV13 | CASSLPLQNLPISYEQYF
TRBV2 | CASRRTGVEAFF
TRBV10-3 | CAISAEQSYEQYF
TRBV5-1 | CASSLGQSNTGELFF
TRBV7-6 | CASSFGGETQYF
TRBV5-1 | CASSVAVTSYEQYF
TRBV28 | CASVGGGYYEQYF
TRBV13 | CASSLGTGGVPGELFF
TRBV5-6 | CASSFGRGTMNTEAFF
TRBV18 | CASSPQTTSGSMKTQYF
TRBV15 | CATSRGTVNGYTF
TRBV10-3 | CAVGTNEAGTSYEQYF
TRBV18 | CASSKDSPVDGYTF
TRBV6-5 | CASSYGQGGTGELFF
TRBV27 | CASSSGIQETQYF
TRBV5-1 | CASSFLWGQGADEQFF
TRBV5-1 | CASKVLAQADTEAFF
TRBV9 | CASSVGLVGYEQYF
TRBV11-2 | CASSLDLGLPLYEQYF
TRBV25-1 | CASSGFTGDDTEAFF
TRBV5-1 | CASSPPTASYEQYF
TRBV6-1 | CASMASSYNEQFF
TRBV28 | CASSWTSGGYEQYF
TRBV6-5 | CASSARRGTDTQYF
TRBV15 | CATSSRQHTDTQYF
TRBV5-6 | CASSSLGSVQETQYF
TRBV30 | CAWRTTERTAYNEQFF
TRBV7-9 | CGSSLNPRAMRGYTF
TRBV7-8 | CASSIDRLRYNEQFF
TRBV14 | CASSPSGSGSIYNEQFF
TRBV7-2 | CASSLPVNTGELFF
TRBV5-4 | CASSLGAGGNEKLFF